These T cell receptor beta chains were read from a single sample in a study of cytomegalovirus exposure and HLA in healthy donors. Assay: immunoSEQ multiplex PCR; the TCRdb copy retains only in-frame clones and omits some. The sample records under 150,000 clones, 60% to 80% being singletons. Material for sequencing was PBMCs. These receptors all come from a woman aged 45-60 years in good health and CMV-seronegative. The CDR3 runs from the conserved cysteine through the conserved F or W. A D gene is named only where the DNA matches it firmly.

d_gene: TRBD1
j_gene: TRBJ1-2
v_gene: TRBV5-4
CDR3nt: TGTGCCAGCAGCTTGGGGACAGGGGAAGTCTATGGCTACACCTTC
CDR3aa: CASSLGTGEVYGYTF

d_gene: TRBD1
j_gene: TRBJ1-6
v_gene: TRBV4-1
CDR3nt: TGCGCCAGCAGCCCCGGGACAGTTCATTCACCCCTCCACTTT
CDR3aa: CASSPGTVHSPLHF

d_gene: TRBD1
j_gene: TRBJ2-2
v_gene: TRBV19
CDR3nt: TGTGCCAGTAACCCCTCGACAGGGACCGGGGAGCTGTTTTTT
CDR3aa: CASNPSTGTGELFF

d_gene: NA
j_gene: TRBJ1-3
v_gene: TRBV2
CDR3nt: TGTGCCAGCAGAGGGACAACTGGAAACACCATATATTTT
CDR3aa: CASRGTTGNTIYF

d_gene: NA
j_gene: TRBJ2-1
v_gene: TRBV10-1
CDR3nt: TGCGCCAGCAGTGAGTCGGGAGCTAACAATGAGCAGTTCTTC
CDR3aa: CASSESGANNEQFF

d_gene: TRBD1
j_gene: TRBJ2-1
v_gene: TRBV30
CDR3nt: TGTGCCTGGAGTGTAGGACAGGGGTCCTACAATGAGCAGTTCTTC
CDR3aa: CAWSVGQGSYNEQFF

d_gene: NA
j_gene: TRBJ2-7
v_gene: TRBV6-5
CDR3nt: TGTGCCAGCAGCGGGCCCGGGGGTGGGGGCTACGAGCAGTACTTC
CDR3aa: CASSGPGGGGYEQYF

d_gene: TRBD1
j_gene: TRBJ2-2
v_gene: TRBV5-1
CDR3nt: TGCGCCAGCAGCTTGTTTGGGACAGCGAACACCGGGGAGCTGTTTTTT
CDR3aa: CASSLFGTANTGELFF

d_gene: TRBD2
j_gene: TRBJ2-7
v_gene: TRBV18
CDR3nt: TGTGCCAGCTCACCGGGCGGGGGGGGCACCTACGAGCAGTACTTC
CDR3aa: CASSPGGGGTYEQYF

d_gene: NA
j_gene: TRBJ2-1
v_gene: TRBV15
CDR3nt: TGTGCCACCAGCAGGGATGCGGGCTCCTACAATGAGCAGTTCTTC
CDR3aa: CATSRDAGSYNEQFF

d_gene: NA
j_gene: TRBJ2-7
v_gene: TRBV10-1
CDR3nt: TGCGCCAGCAGTGAGCGCAGGTCCTACGAGCAGTACTTC
CDR3aa: CASSERRSYEQYF

d_gene: NA
j_gene: TRBJ1-3
v_gene: TRBV13
CDR3nt: TGTGCCAGCAGCTTAGACACAGTCTCTGGAAACACCATATATTTT
CDR3aa: CASSLDTVSGNTIYF

d_gene: NA
j_gene: TRBJ2-1
v_gene: TRBV7-7
CDR3nt: TGTGCTAGCAGTCCCACACAGGGAAGCTCCTACAATGAGCAGTTCTTC
CDR3aa: CASSPTQGSSYNEQFF

d_gene: NA
j_gene: TRBJ2-3
v_gene: TRBV7-8
CDR3nt: TGTGCCAGCAGTAGACTAGAGGGAACAGATACGCAGTATTTT
CDR3aa: CASSRLEGTDTQYF

d_gene: TRBD1
j_gene: TRBJ1-4
v_gene: TRBV5-8
CDR3nt: TGTGCCAGCAGCTTGGAGGGACAGGGCTATGAAAAACTGTTTTTT
CDR3aa: CASSLEGQGYEKLFF

d_gene: NA
j_gene: TRBJ1-2
v_gene: TRBV7-6
CDR3nt: TGTGCCAGCAGCGTGGGTGGCGGCTATGGCTACACCTTC
CDR3aa: CASSVGGGYGYTF

d_gene: TRBD1
j_gene: TRBJ1-2
v_gene: TRBV4-2
CDR3nt: TGTGCCAGCAGGCTCGACAGGGACGTCAATGGCTACACCTTC
CDR3aa: CASRLDRDVNGYTF